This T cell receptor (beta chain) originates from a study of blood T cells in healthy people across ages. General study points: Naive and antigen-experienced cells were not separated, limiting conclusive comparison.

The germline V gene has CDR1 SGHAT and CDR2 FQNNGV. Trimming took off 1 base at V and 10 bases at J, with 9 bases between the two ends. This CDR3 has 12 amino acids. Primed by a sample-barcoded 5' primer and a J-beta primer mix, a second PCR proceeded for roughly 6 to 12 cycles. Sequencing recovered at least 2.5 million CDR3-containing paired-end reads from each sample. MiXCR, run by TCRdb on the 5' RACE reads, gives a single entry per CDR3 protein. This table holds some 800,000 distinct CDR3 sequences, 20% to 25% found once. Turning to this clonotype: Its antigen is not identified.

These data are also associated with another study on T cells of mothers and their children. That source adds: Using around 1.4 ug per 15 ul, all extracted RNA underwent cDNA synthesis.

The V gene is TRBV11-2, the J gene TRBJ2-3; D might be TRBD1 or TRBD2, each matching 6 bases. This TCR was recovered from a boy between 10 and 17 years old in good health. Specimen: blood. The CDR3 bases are TGTGCCAGCAGCTTAGCGGGGGCGGCGCAGTATTTT. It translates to CASSLAGAAQYF.